The 9 T cell receptor beta chains listed next were all sequenced from one sample in a study of cytomegalovirus exposure and HLA in healthy donors. A multiplex PCR was run with 60 Vbeta primers and 13 Jbeta primers. Sequencing was performed with immunoSEQ multiplex PCR; in TCRdb, only in-frame clones are kept and a portion is missing. The sample includes under 250,000 clones, around 77% of them seen just once. Sequenced material: PBMCs. These receptors were taken from a woman aged 25 to 45 in good health and CMV-seronegative.

J is TRBJ1-2 and V is TRBV5-1; D gene uncertain. The CDR3 is 13 amino acids. The V gene lost 0 bases and the J gene lost 10 bases, with 13 bases spanning the gap. The germline V gene has CDR1 SGHRS and CDR2 YFSETQ. The chain's CDR3 is CASSLDRESFYTF. The DNA for the CDR3 is TGCGCCAGCAGCTTGGATCGGGAGTCTTTCTACACCTTC.

This rearrangement joins TRBV6-1 to TRBJ1-2; no clear D. The CDR3 loop spans 16 amino acids. The V end lost 2 bases, the J end lost 1 base, and 14 bases lay between the germline ends. The germline V gene has CDR1 MNHNS and CDR2 SASEGT. As DNA, the CDR3 is TGTGCCAGCAGTGAATTCTGGAGCGTCGATAACTATGGCTACACCTTC. This gives the protein CASSEFWSVDNYGYTF.

In this sample, this clone turned up once. J is TRBJ1-6 and V is TRBV9, with a tentative D call TRBD1 (6 bases). From germline, CDR1 is SGDLS and CDR2 YYNGEE. The CDR3 has 14 amino acids. Trimming cost V 4 bases and J 10 bases, with 15 bases left between them. CDR3 bases: TGTGCCAGCAGCCAAGGGGCAGGGGTGTCACCCCTCCACTTT. This sequence encodes CASSQGAGVSPLHF.

This rearrangement joins TRBV5-1 to TRBJ2-1; D unresolved. The germline V and J ends were trimmed by 0 bases and 0 bases, with 10 bases remaining between them. The CDR3 totals 16 residues. Germline V gene sequence: CDR1 SGHRS, CDR2 YFSETQ. CDR3 protein: CASSLDRLSSYNEQFF. In nucleotides, the CDR3 is TGCGCCAGCAGCTTGGATAGACTGAGCTCCTACAATGAGCAGTTCTTC.

Comment on this clone: An end of the junction differs from the germline gene, which may be a read error. V gene TRBV7-3 combines with J gene TRBJ2-3, with 9 bases fitting TRBD1. Germline V CDR1 and CDR2: SGHTA, FQGTGA. The CDR3 length is 14 residues. Here the CDR3 reads CSSSLTGGLDTQYF. DNA for the CDR3: TGTTCCAGCAGCCTGACAGGGGGGTTGGATACGCAGTATTTT.

The chain is built from TRBV2 and TRBJ1-1; the match to TRBD1 covers 8 bases. The CDR3 has 16 amino acids. The junction had 10 bases not matched to a gene; V was cut back by 6 bases and J by 1 base. The germline CDR1 and CDR2 sequences are SNHLY and FYNNEI. The CDR3, as DNA: TGTGCCAGCAGGATGAACAGGGGGGTTGGGAACACTGAAGCTTTCTTT. This encodes CASRMNRGVGNTEAFF.

This sequence joins TRBV23-1 and TRBJ1-3; D remains ambiguous. TRBV23-1 qualifies as an ORF whose function is uncertain. This CDR3 is 16 amino acids long. V lost 3 bases to trimming and J lost 4 bases, with 16 bases between them. CDR3 in DNA: TGCGCCAGCAGTCAGTCCGGGGTCAGTAAAGGAAACACCATATATTTT. It encodes CASSQSGVSKGNTIYF.

This clone has more than one count but fewer than ten. V and J are TRBV30 and TRBJ1-6, with D possibly matching TRBD1 (6 bases). V was cut by 4 bases and J by 7 bases, with 20 bases left in between. Germline CDR1 GTSNPN, CDR2 SVGIG (reference sequence). The CDR3 covers 16 residues. DNA for the CDR3: TGTGCCTGGACCTCCGTTCCTGGACAGCAGAATTCACCCCTCCACTTT. Protein: CAWTSVPGQQNSPLHF.

The J gene is TRBJ1-5, the V gene TRBV19, with D hard to call. V was clipped by 3 bases and J by 3 bases, with 9 bases between them. The CDR3 sequence is 14 residues long. Germline assignment: CDR1 LNHDA and CDR2 SQIVND (reference sequence). The CDR3 protein is CASSIARNNQPQHF. In nucleotides, the CDR3 is TGTGCCAGTAGTATCGCCAGAAACAATCAGCCCCAGCATTTT. The entire variable domain, with the rest obtained from reference TRBV19 and TRBJ1-5, is as follows: DGGITQSPKYLFRKEGQNVTLSCEQNLNHDAMYWYRQDPGQGLRLIYYSQIVNDFQKGDIAEGYSVSREKKESFPLTVTSAQKNPTAFYLCASSIARNNQPQHFGDGTRLSIL.